Listed here is a single T cell receptor (beta chain). This table comes from immunoSEQ multiplex PCR, and its TCRdb copy is limited to in-frame clones, with some not included. The table records roughly 200,000 clones, around 78% of them present only once. This sample was taken from a study of blood T cell repertoires in COVID-19. Germline V CDR1 and CDR2: SQVTM, ANQGSEA. Between the trimmed V and J ends, which lost 1 base and 5 bases, there was a span of 11 bases. This CDR3 region has 13 residues. Material for sequencing was peripheral blood. The clonotype comes from a woman older than 75 with active or convalescent COVID-19. The chain recombines TRBV29-1 with TRBJ1-1; weak D call: TRBD1 (6 bases). The DNA of the CDR3 is TGCAGCGTTGAAGTTATGACAGGAACTGAAGCTTTCTTT. Amino acid sequence: CSVEVMTGTEAFF.